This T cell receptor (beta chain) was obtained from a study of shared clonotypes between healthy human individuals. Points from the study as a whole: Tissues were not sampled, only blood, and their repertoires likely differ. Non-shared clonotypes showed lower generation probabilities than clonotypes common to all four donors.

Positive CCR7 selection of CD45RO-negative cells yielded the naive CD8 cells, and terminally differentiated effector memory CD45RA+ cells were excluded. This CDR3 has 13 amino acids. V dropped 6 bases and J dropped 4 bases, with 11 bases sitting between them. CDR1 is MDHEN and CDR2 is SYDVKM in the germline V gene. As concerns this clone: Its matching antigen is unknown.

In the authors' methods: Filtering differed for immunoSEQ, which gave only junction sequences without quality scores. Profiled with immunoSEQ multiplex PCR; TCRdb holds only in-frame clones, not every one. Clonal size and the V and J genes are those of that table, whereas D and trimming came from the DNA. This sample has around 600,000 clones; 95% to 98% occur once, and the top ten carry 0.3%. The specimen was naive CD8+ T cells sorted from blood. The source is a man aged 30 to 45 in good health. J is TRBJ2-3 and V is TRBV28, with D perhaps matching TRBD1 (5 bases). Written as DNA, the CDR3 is TGTGCCAGCAGCAGGGATGAGGCAGATACGCAGTATTTT. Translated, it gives CASSRDEADTQYF.